Sequencing of this TCR beta chain was carried out in a study of cytomegalovirus exposure and HLA in healthy donors. Assay used: immunoSEQ multiplex PCR; TCRdb lists only in-frame clones, some missing. The repertoire has about 240,000 clones, approximately 87% of them found once; the top ten carry 2.6%. CDR1 SGHAT and CDR2 FQNNGV come from the germline V gene. Trimming took off 2 bases at V and 7 bases at J, with 8 bases between the two ends. There are 12 residues in the CDR3. The J gene is TRBJ1-1, the V gene TRBV11-2; D unclear. The sample comprised PBMCs. This TCR derives from a man younger than 30 in good health and CMV-seronegative. The CDR3 DNA sequence: TGTGCCAGCAGCTTACTCGGGAATGAAGCTTTCTTT. Encoded protein: CASSLLGNEAFF.